Sequencing of this TCR beta chain was carried out in a study of beta chain features in type 1 diabetes (dated by TCRdb to the late 2010s). Background on the whole study: Mean age, gender distribution, total cell number and subset yield did not differ between patients and healthy donors. Whereas all 28 donors provided naive and central memory subsets, regulatory and stem cell-like memory subsets were isolated from just 8 patients and roughly eight healthy donors. The study compared TCRB repertoires of sorted circulating CD4+ T cell subsets between recently diagnosed type 1 diabetes patients and matched healthy donors. A total of 100 million to 140 million sorted cells were examined across all samples, and the number of cells per subset was strongly correlated with RNA yield.

The entire isolated RNA was reverse transcribed using the High Capacity cDNA Reverse Transcription Kit, and thus expressed TCRB transcripts were sequenced. Naive, central memory and regulatory T cell samples underwent deep immunoSEQ sequencing, averaging around 3.9 million total reads per sample. Sorted cells were lysed in RLT buffer and RNA was extracted with DNase-treated RNeasy Micro or Mini kits, depending on cell number. Each cell subset was processed separately to prevent cross-contamination, with patient and healthy donor samples processed together. The immunoSEQ multiplex PCR was used to amplify TCRB sequences from cDNA, yielding 87-bp fragments that span the CDR3 region. Amplicons were sequenced on the Illumina HiSeq platform. Regarding the original processing steps: Synthetic template baselines were used to correct PCR bias computationally, reads within Hamming distance 2 were collapsed together, and singletons that could not be merged were discarded. Reads were aligned to IMGT to assign V, D and J genes, CDR3 length, and insertions or deletions at six rearrangement sites. Within each subset, clonotype counts were normalized to sorted cell number, after which true diversity and Gini coefficients were computed with the tcR R package. The overlap coefficient, calculated on TCRB nucleotide sequences, was used to measure repertoire sharing. Out-of-frame TCRB sequences from naive cells were analyzed to stand in for the pre-selection repertoire. TCRdb mirrors the immuneACCESS table, restricted to in-frame sequences. Some clones are absent from its copies; in checked studies, under half trace to an unresolved V gene, and the reason for the others is unknown. Clone size and V and J calls were adopted from that table, with D and trimming inferred from the DNA. The sample table contains fewer than 900,000 clones; only one count was recorded for 15% to 20% of them. The ten most abundant clones make up about 0.02% of the sample.

From each donor, a single peripheral blood sample of about 120 mL on average was drawn into heparinised tubes. Using a panel that included CD45RO, CCR7, CD25, CD127, CD95 and CD27, naive, central memory, regulatory and stem cell-like memory CD4+ T cells were sorted on a BD FACSAria II. A purity above 95% was achieved for all sorted populations. Right away, PBMCs were isolated by Lymphoprep density gradient centrifugation and were stained directly, with no culture step. Samples were stained and sorted in pairs, with one healthy donor and one patient per experiment, so that batch effects were minimized. The sample holds a few counts of this clone. Its recognized antigen is unknown. Base qualities are missing; no much larger clone stands one base away. At the junction V is shortened by 2 bases and J by 4 bases, with 9 bases in between. CDR3 length: 13 amino acids, cysteine to phenylalanine. The DNA shown is the 39-base CDR3, in frame from base 1. CDR1 and CDR2 are read off the germline V gene as SGHDT and YYEEEE.

What the authors observed across the whole study: Type 1 diabetes patients showed a moderate but significant shortening of TCRB CDR3 length in all four CD4+ subsets. At VDJ recombination sites, patients with type 1 diabetes made fewer insertions and deleted more nucleotides, a pattern implying thymic rearrangement abnormalities. Naive, central memory and regulatory TCRB repertoires appeared to be more alike among patients than among healthy donors. Only small numbers of individuals were included in the HLA sub-analyses, which left unresolved whether HLA type had any influence on TCRB rearrangement. Because cDNA rather than genomic DNA was sequenced, highly expressing activated cells could have been over-represented, although no difference in activation and CD3 levels was found between groups. Shorter templates might be favored by PCR, yet because patient and control samples were amplified and corrected together, any such skew would affect both groups equally.

The chain links TRBV5-6 with TRBJ1-1; the D gene cannot be named for sure. This TCR was recovered from a woman aged 18-29 years in good health. The sequenced sample consisted of naive CD4+ T cells from blood. The cell subset or site label of this sample denotes: true naive CD4+ T cells. The CDR3 is CASSFKRRTEAFF. The nucleotides are TGTGCCAGCAGCTTCAAGCGGCGCACTGAAGCTTTCTTT.